Listed here is a single T cell receptor (beta chain). This CDR3 contains 17 residues. The germline V gene has CDR1 SGHRS and CDR2 YFSETQ. V shed 0 bases and J shed 0 bases, with 10 bases lying between them. The sample originates from a study of T cell responses to AZD1222 COVID-19 vaccine. Repertoires were generated with immunoSEQ multiplex PCR, while TCRdb's copy carries only in-frame clones and drops some. The table records around 100,000 clones, about 83% of them present only once. This sequence was found in an adult in good health. Sequences were derived from peripheral blood, sampled on day 0 of AZD1222 vaccination. V gene TRBV5-1 combines with J gene TRBJ2-6; D might be TRBD1 (5 bases). The CDR3 loop is CASSLGLGVSGANVLTF. The CDR3 region has the DNA TGCGCCAGCAGCTTGGGTTTAGGGGTCTCTGGGGCCAACGTCCTGACTTTC.